This record covers a single T cell receptor (beta chain). Its antigen is still unknown. UMIs were included in TCR beta cDNA generated by 5'RACE template switching. Reprocessing the 5' RACE reads, TCRdb reports a single entry for every CDR3 protein and omits DNA. The sample has some 150,000 distinct CDR3 sequences, and its top ten clones hold 37%. This CDR3 region has 15 residues. The germline CDR1 and CDR2 sequences are MNHEY and SMNVEV (reference sequence). The data were taken from a study of T cells expressing NK-cell markers. Turning to the study itself: One of the eight sequenced donors was seronegative, whereas the other seven were HCMV-seropositive.

General study points: Several donors showed dominant NKG2C+ clonotypes comprising about 1.0-7.5% of their CD8+ T cells. Whether expanded NKG2C+ T cell clones were HCMV specific stayed uncertain.

The J gene is TRBJ2-1, the V gene TRBV27; the D gene TCRdb calls, TRBD1, cannot be checked with no DNA. Sequencing used blood T cells: a sorted CD56 or NKG2C T cell subset, CD4+ or CD8+ T cells, or bulk PBMC T cells (not recorded which). The sequence was obtained from a woman between 45 and 60 years old in good health. This CDR3 is CASSKQGPHYNEQFF.